This T cell receptor beta chain was found in a study of blood T cell repertoires in COVID-19. The V segment lost 0 bases and the J segment 4 bases; nucleotides outside the gene matches: 2. This CDR3 is built from 14 residues. CDR1 and CDR2 from the germline V gene are MNHEY and SVGAGI. Authors' processing steps: Estimation of nucleated cell counts relied on the amplification of reference gene primers. Some clones are missing from TCRdb's copy, which holds only in-frame ones; the method was immunoSEQ multiplex PCR. The V and J calls and the clone size are those of that table, but D and trimming were determined from the DNA. The sample lists 90,000 to 150,000 clones, roughly 79% occurring once. This clone appeared a few times.

The sequence was collected from a human donor in a cohort sampled during active COVID-19. V is TRBV6-5 and J is TRBJ2-5; 7 bases align to TRBD1. Sequencing used peripheral blood. CDR3 DNA: TGTGCCAGCAGTTACTCACAGGGGCGAGAGACCCAGTACTTC. Translation: CASSYSQGRETQYF.